This entry lists 2 T cell receptor beta chains sequenced from one sample in a study of blood T cells in healthy people across ages. It was with a sample-barcoded 5' primer and a J-beta primer mix that a second PCR of roughly 6 to 12 cycles was run. TCRdb fed the 5' RACE reads into MiXCR, producing one record per CDR3 protein. The sample records hundreds of thousands of distinct CDR3 sequences, over 45% being singletons. Source material: blood. The source of these receptors is a woman aged 60-75 years in good health.

The V gene is TRBV28, the J gene TRBJ2-6; no firm D call. Germline loops: CDR1 MDHEN, CDR2 SYDVKM. CDR3 length equals 14 residues. The germline V and J ends were trimmed by 7 bases and 0 bases, with 7 bases remaining between them. The CDR3 reads CASMVSSGANVLTF. As DNA, the CDR3 is TGTGCCAGCATGGTGTCCTCTGGGGCCAACGTCCTGACTTTC.

A few counts support this clonotype. The chain recombines TRBV20-1 with TRBJ2-3; TRBD2 agrees at 11 bases. CDR3 length: 17 residues. Germline loops: CDR1 DFQATT, CDR2 SNEGSKA (reference sequence). V lost 0 bases, J lost 6 bases, and 11 bases stayed unmatched. CDR3 DNA: TGCAGTGCTAGAGATCCTAGCGGGAGGATCGGCTTGGATACGCAGTATTTT. It encodes CSARDPSGRIGLDTQYF.